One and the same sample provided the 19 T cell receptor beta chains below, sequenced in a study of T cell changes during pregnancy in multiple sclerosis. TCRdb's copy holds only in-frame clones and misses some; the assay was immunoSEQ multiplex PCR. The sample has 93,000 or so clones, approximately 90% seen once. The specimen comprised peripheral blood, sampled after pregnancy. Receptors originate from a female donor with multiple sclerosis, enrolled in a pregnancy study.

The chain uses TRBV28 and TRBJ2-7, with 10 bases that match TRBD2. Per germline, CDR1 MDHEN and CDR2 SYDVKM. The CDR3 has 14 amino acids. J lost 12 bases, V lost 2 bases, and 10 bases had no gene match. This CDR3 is CASSLAGLAGVPYF. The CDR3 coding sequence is TGTGCCAGCAGTTTAGCTGGTCTAGCGGGAGTCCCGTACTTC.

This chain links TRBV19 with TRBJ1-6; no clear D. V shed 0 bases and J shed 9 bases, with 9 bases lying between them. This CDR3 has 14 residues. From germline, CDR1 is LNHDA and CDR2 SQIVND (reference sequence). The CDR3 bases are TGTGCCAGTAGTATAGACGGACGGGGTTCACCCCTCCACTTT. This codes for CASSIDGRGSPLHF.

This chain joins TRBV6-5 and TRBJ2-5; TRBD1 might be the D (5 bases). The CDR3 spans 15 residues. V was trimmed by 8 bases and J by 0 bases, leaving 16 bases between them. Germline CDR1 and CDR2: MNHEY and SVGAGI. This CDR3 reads CASGPQGIYQETQYF. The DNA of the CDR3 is TGTGCCAGCGGTCCGCAGGGCATCTACCAAGAGACCCAGTACTTC.

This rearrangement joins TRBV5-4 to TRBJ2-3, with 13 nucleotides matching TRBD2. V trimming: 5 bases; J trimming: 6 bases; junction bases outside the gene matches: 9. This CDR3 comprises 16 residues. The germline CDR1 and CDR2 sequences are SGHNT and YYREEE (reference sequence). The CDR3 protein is CASRKTSGGAWDTQYF. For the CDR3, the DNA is TGTGCCAGCAGAAAAACTAGCGGGGGGGCCTGGGATACGCAGTATTTT.

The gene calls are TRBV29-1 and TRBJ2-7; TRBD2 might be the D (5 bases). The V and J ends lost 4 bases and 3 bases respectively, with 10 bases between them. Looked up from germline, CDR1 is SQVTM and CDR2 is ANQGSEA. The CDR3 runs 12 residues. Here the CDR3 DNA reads TGCAGCGTTGTAGGGAGACACTACGAGCAGTACTTC. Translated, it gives CSVVGRHYEQYF.

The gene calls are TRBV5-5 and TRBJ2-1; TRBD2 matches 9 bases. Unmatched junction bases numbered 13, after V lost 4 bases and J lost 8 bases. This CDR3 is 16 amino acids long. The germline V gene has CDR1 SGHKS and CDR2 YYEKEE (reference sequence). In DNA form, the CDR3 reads TGTGCCAGCAGCCTAGACCCAGCGGGAGGTAATTATGAGCAGTTCTTC. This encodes CASSLDPAGGNYEQFF.

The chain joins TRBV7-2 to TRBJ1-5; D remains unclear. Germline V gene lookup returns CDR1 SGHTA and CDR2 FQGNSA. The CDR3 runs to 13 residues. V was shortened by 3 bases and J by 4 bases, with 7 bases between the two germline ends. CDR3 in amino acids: CASSLEVNQPQHF. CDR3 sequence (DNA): TGTGCCAGCAGCTTGGAGGTAAATCAGCCCCAGCATTTT.

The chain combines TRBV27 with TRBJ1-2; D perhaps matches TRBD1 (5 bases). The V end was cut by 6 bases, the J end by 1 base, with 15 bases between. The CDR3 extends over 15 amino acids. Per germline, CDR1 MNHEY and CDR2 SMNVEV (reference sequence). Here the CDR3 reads CASRQRRGHNYGYTF. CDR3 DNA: TGTGCCAGCAGACAACGGCGGGGCCATAACTATGGCTACACCTTC.

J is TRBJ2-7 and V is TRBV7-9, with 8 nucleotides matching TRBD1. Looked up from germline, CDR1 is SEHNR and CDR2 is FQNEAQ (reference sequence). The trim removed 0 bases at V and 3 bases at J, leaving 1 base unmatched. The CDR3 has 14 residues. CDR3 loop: CASSLAGQGYEQYF. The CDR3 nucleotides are TGTGCCAGCAGCTTAGCAGGACAGGGCTACGAGCAGTACTTC. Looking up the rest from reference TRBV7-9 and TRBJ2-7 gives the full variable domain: DTGVSQNPRHKITKRGQNVTFRCDPISEHNRLYWYRQTLGQGPEFLTYFQNEAQLEKSRLLSDRFSAERPKGSFSTLEIQRTEQGDSAMYLCASSLAGQGYEQYFGPGTRLTVT.

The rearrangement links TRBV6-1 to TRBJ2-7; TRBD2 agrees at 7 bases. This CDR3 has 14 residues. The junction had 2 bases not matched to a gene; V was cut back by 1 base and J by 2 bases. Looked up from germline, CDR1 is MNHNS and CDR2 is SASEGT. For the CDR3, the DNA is TGTGCCAGCAGTGAAGGCGGGAGCCCCTACGAGCAGTACTTC. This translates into CASSEGGSPYEQYF.

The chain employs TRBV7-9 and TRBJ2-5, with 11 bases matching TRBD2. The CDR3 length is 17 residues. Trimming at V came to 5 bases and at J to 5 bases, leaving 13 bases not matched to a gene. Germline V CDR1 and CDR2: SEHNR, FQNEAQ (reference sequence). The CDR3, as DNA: TGTGCCAGCAGCCCTCCTAAGGGTAGCGGGAGGGGCGAGACCCAGTACTTC. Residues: CASSPPKGSGRGETQYF.

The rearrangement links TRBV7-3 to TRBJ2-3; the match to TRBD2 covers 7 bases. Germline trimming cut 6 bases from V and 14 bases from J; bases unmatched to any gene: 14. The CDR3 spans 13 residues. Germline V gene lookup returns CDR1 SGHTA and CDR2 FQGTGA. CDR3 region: CASSIGAGTFRYF. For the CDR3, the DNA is TGTGCCAGCAGTATCGGAGCGGGGACTTTTAGGTATTTT.

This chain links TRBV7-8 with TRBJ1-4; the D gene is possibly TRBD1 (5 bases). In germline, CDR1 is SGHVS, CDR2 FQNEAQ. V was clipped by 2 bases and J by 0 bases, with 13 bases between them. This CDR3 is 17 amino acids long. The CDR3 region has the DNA TGTGCCAGCAGCTTAAGGACCGGGACTACAACTAATGAAAAACTGTTTTTT. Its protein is CASSLRTGTTTNEKLFF. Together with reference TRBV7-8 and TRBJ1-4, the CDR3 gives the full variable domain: GAGVSQSPRYKVAKRGQDVALRCDPISGHVSLFWYQQALGQGPEFLTYFQNEAQLDKSGLPSDRFFAERPEGSVSTLKIQRTQQEDSAVYLCASSLRTGTTTNEKLFFGSGTQLSVL.

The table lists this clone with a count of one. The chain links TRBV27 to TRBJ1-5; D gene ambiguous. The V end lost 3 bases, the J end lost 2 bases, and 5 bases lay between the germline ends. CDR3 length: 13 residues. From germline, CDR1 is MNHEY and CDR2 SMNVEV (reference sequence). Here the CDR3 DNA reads TGTGCCAGCAGTTTTCGCGGCAATCAGCCCCAGCATTTT. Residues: CASSFRGNQPQHF.

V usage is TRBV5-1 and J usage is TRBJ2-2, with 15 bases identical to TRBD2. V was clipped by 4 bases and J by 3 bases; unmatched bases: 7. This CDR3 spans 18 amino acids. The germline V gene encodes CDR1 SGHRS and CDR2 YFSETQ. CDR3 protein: CASSKGLAGGSDTGELFF. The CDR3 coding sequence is TGCGCCAGCAGCAAGGGACTAGCGGGAGGTTCAGACACCGGGGAGCTGTTTTTT. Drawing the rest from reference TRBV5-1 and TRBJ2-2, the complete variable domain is KAGVTQTPRYLIKTRGQQVTLSCSPISGHRSVSWYQQTPGQGLQFLFEYFSETQRNKGNFPGRFSGRQFSNSRSEMNVSTLELGDSALYLCASSKGLAGGSDTGELFFGEGSRLTVL.

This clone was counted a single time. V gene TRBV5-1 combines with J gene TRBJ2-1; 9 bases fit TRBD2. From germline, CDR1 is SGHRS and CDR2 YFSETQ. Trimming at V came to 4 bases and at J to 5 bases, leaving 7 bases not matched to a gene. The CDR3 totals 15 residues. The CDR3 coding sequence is TGCGCCAGCAGCATATTAGCGGGAGCAGACAATGAGCAGTTCTTC. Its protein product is CASSILAGADNEQFF. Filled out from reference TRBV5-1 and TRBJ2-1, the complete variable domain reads KAGVTQTPRYLIKTRGQQVTLSCSPISGHRSVSWYQQTPGQGLQFLFEYFSETQRNKGNFPGRFSGRQFSNSRSEMNVSTLELGDSALYLCASSILAGADNEQFFGPGTRLTVL.

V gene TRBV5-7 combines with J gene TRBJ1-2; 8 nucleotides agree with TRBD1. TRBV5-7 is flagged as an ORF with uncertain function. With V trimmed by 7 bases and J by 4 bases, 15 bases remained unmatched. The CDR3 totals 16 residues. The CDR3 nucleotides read TGTGCCAGCGAGCCCCTTTTGACAGGGGATCTCTATGGCTACACCTTC. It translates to CASEPLLTGDLYGYTF.

The CDR3 is CASSEGGTRTWLAFF. In nucleotides, the CDR3 is TGTGCCAGCAGTGAAGGTGGGACACGAACTTGGCTAGCTTTCTTT. The V and J genes are TRBV2 and TRBJ1-1; TRBD1 might be the D (6 bases). Germline lookup yields CDR1 SNHLY and CDR2 FYNNEI. The ends were cut back, 1 base at V and 10 bases at J, with 19 bases in the middle. The CDR3 runs to 15 residues.

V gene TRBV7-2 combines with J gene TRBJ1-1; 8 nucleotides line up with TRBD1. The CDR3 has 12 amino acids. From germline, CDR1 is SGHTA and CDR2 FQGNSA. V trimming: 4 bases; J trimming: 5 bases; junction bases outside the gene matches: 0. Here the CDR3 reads CASSWTGTEAFF. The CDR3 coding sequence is TGTGCCAGCAGCTGGACAGGGACTGAAGCTTTCTTT.